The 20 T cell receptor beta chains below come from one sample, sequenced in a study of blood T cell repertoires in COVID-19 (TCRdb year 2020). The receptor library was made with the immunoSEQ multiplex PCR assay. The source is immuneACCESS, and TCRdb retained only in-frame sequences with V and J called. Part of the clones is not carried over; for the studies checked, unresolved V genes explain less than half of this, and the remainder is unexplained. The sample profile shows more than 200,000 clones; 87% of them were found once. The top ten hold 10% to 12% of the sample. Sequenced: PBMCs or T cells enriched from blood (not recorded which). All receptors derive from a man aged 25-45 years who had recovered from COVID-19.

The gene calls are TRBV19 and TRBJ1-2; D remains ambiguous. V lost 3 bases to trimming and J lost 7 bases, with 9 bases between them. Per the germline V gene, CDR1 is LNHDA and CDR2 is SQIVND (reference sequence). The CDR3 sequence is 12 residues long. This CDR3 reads CASSIGSPGYTF. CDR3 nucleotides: TGTGCCAGTAGTATCGGTTCCCCTGGCTACACCTTC.

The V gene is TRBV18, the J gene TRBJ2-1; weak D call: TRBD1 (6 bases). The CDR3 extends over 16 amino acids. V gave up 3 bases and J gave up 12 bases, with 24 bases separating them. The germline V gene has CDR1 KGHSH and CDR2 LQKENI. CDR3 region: CASSPRTVAGALGQFF. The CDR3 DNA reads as TGTGCCAGCTCACCCCGTACGGTGGCAGGGGCTTTGGGGCAGTTCTTC. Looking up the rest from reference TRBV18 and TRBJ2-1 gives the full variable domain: NAGVMQNPRHLVRRRGQEARLRCSPMKGHSHVYWYRQLPEEGLKFMVYLQKENIIDESGMPKERFSAEFPKEGPSILRIQQVVRGDSAAYFCASSPRTVAGALGQFFGPGTRLTVL.

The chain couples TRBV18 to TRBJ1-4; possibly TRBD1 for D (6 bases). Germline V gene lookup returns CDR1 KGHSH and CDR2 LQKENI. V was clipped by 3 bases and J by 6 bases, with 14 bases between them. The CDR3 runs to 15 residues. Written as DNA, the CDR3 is TGTGCCAGCTCACCTCGCGGGGGCGCGGATGAAAAACTGTTTTTT. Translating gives CASSPRGGADEKLFF.

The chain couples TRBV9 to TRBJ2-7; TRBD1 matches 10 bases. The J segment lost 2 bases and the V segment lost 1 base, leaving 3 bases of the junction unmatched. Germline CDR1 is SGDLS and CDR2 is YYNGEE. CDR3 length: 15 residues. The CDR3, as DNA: TGTGCCAGCAGCGTAAGTGGGACAGGGGCCTACGAGCAGTACTTC. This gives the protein CASSVSGTGAYEQYF.

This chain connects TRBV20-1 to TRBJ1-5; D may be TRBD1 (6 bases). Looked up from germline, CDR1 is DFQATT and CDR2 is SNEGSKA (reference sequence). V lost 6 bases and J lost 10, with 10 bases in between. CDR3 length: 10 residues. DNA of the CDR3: TGCAGTGCCCTCAGGGGTCCCCAGCATTTT. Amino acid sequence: CSALRGPQHF.

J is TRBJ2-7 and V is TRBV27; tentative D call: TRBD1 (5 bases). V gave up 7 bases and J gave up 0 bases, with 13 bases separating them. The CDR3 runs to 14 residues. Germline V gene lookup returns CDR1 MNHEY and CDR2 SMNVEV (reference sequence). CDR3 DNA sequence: TGTGCCAGCATGTTCAGGGCGAGCTCCTACGAGCAGTACTTC. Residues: CASMFRASSYEQYF.

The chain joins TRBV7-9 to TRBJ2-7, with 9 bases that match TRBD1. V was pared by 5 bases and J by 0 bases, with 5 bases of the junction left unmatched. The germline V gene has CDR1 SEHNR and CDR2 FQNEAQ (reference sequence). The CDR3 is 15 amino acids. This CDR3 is CASSQTGQGSYEQYF. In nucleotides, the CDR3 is TGTGCCAGCAGCCAAACGGGACAGGGCTCCTACGAGCAGTACTTC. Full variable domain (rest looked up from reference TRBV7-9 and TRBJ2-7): DTGVSQNPRHKITKRGQNVTFRCDPISEHNRLYWYRQTLGQGPEFLTYFQNEAQLEKSRLLSDRFSAERPKGSFSTLEIQRTEQGDSAMYLCASSQTGQGSYEQYFGPGTRLTVT.

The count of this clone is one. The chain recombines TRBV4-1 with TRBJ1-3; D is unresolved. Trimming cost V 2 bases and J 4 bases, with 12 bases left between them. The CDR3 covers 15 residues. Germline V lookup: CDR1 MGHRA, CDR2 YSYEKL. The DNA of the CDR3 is TGCGCCAGCAGCCAAAATTCGGGAATCGGAAACACCATATATTTT. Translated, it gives CASSQNSGIGNTIYF.

The CDR3 DNA reads as TGTGCCAGTATGTTAGAGGGTAACTCTGGGGCCAACGTCCTGACTTTC. Residues: CASMLEGNSGANVLTF. This chain links TRBV19 with TRBJ2-6; weak D call: TRBD2 (5 bases). This CDR3 is 16 amino acids long. Germline V gene data show CDR1 as LNHDA and CDR2 as SQIVND (reference sequence). Trimming removed 7 bases from V and 0 bases from J, with 13 bases in between. The complete variable domain, with remaining parts taken from reference TRBV19 and TRBJ2-6, reads DGGITQSPKYLFRKEGQNVTLSCEQNLNHDAMYWYRQDPGQGLRLIYYSQIVNDFQKGDIAEGYSVSREKKESFPLTVTSAQKNPTAFYLCASMLEGNSGANVLTFGAGSRLTVL.

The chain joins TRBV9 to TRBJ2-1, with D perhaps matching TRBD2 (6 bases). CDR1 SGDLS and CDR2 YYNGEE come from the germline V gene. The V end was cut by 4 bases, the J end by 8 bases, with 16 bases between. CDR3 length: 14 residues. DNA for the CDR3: TGTGCCAGCAGCCTCCGACTAGTTAGCTATGAGCAGTTCTTC. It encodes CASSLRLVSYEQFF.

In DNA, the CDR3 is TGTGCCAGCAGTGACGAACTGGGACTTCCGGGGACCCAGTACTTC. Its translation is CASSDELGLPGTQYF. This sequence joins TRBV3-1 (or the pseudogene TRBV3-2) and TRBJ2-5, with TRBD2 as a possible D gene (6 bases). Trimming removed 6 bases at V and 7 bases at J, with 21 bases between. Germline CDR1 is LGHDT and CDR2 is YNNKEL (reference sequence). CDR3 length: 15 residues.

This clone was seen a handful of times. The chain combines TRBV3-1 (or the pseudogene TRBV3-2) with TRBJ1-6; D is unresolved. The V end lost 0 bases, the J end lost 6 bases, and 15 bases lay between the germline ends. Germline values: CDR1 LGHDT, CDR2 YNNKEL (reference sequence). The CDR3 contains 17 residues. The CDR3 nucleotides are TGTGCCAGCAGCCAAGATCCTCTGGAGAGGTTTAATTCACCCCTCCACTTT. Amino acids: CASSQDPLERFNSPLHF.

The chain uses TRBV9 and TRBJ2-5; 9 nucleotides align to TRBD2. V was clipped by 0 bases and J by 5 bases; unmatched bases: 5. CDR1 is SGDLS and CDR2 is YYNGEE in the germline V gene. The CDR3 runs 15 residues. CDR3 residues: CASSVGSGGVETQYF. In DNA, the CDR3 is TGTGCCAGCAGCGTAGGTAGCGGGGGCGTGGAGACCCAGTACTTC.

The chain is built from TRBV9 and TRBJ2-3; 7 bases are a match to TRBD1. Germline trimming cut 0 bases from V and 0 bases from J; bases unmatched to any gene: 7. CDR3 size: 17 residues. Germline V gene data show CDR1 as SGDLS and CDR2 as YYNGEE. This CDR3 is CASSVVGQPLSTDTQYF. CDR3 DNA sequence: TGTGCCAGCAGCGTAGTGGGACAGCCCCTTAGCACAGATACGCAGTATTTT. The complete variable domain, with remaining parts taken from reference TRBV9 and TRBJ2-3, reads DSGVTQTPKHLITATGQRVTLRCSPRSGDLSVYWYQQSLDQGLQFLIQYYNGEERAKGNILERFSAQQFPDLHSELNLSSLELGDSALYFCASSVVGQPLSTDTQYFGPGTRLTVL.

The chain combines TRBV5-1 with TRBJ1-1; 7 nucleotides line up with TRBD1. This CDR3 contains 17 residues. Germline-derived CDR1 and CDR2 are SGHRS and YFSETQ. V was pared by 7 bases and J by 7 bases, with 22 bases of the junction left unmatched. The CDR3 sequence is CASEILTGETQNHEAFF. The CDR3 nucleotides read TGCGCCAGCGAAATACTTACAGGGGAAACGCAGAACCATGAAGCTTTCTTT.

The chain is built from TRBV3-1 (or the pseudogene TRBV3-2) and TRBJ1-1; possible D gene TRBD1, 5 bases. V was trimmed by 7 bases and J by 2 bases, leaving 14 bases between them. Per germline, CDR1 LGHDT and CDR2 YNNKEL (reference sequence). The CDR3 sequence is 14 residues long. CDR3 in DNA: TGTGCCAGCACCCCTTTAGGGACTAACACTGAAGCTTTCTTT. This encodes CASTPLGTNTEAFF.

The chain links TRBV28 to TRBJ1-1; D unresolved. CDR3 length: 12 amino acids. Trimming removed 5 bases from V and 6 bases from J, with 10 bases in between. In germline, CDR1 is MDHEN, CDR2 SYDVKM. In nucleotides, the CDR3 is TGTGCCAGCAGTGTCCTACGTGCTGAAGCTTTCTTT. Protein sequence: CASSVLRAEAFF.

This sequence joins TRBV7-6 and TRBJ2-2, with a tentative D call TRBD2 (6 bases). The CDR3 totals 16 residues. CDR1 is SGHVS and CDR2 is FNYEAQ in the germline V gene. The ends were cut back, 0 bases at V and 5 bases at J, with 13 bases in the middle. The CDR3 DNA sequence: TGTGCCAGCAGCTTAGCCAGGGAGGCGCGGACCGGGGAGCTGTTTTTT. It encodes CASSLAREARTGELFF.

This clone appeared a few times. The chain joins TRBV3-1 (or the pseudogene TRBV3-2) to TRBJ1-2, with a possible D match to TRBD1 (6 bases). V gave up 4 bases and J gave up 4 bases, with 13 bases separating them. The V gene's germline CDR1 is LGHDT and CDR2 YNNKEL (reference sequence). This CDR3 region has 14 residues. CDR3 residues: CASSLEDRIYGYTF. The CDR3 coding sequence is TGTGCCAGCAGCCTGGAAGACAGGATCTATGGCTACACCTTC.

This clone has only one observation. The CDR3 is CASSISYSGAQRQFF. In DNA form, the CDR3 reads TGTGCCAGTAGTATCTCGTATAGCGGGGCCCAGAGGCAGTTCTTC. The chain employs TRBV19 and TRBJ2-1; 8 bases match TRBD2. From germline, CDR1 is LNHDA and CDR2 SQIVND (reference sequence). With V trimmed by 3 bases and J by 12 bases, 13 bases remained unmatched. The CDR3 totals 15 residues.